This is a list of T cell receptor beta chains from one sample in a study of identifying expanded T cells in peripheral blood. Sequenced by immunoSEQ multiplex PCR; TCRdb stores in-frame clones only, minus some. The sample yields roughly 96,000 clones, 88% seen once. Sequenced sample: blood. These receptors all come from a person aged 18 to 70 in good health. Both conserved end residues are part of each CDR3.

length	V	CDR3
20	TRBV5-1	CASSSLWRGGATSKRDEQFF
13	TRBV7-2	CASSFDTGTEAFF
13	TRBV9	CASSVDSAYEQYF
12	TRBV30	CAWSVRQIGYTF
12	TRBV2	CASSRLNTEAFF
16	TRBV9	CASSVGDGPTNTEAFF
16	TRBV5-1	CASSDQGASYNSPLHF
14	TRBV18	CASSPGTSGGELFF
16	TRBV14	CASSQESWQGNYEQYF
14	TRBV6-1	CASSKGGALGEQFF
13	TRBV2	CASSLGPTAGAFF
15	TRBV12-2	CASRLEQGATTEAFF
13	TRBV7-3	CASSLNLGSGAFF
14	TRBV5-1	CASSSGGGGNEQFF
16	TRBV19	CASSIGGRGWTGELFF
16	TRBV19	CASSRGRYLPSYEQYF
12	TRBV13	CASSQDFYEQYF
16	TRBV4-2	CASSLGQGRGDYGYTF
15	TRBV19	CASSPRFSGAGTQYF
17	TRBV2	CASSHNSGRSSYNEQFF
14	TRBV7-9	CASSPDSEAYEQYF
15	TRBV6-1	CASSRQGIGGQPQHF
20	TRBV4-1	CASRIRHIFDRTSRDTEAFF
16	TRBV5-1	CASSPADSGRLNEQYF
12	TRBV12-5	CASGLLGLGYTF
14	TRBV30	CAWSTETEETEAFF
19	TRBV7-9	CATGPELWGSGGGRHEQYF